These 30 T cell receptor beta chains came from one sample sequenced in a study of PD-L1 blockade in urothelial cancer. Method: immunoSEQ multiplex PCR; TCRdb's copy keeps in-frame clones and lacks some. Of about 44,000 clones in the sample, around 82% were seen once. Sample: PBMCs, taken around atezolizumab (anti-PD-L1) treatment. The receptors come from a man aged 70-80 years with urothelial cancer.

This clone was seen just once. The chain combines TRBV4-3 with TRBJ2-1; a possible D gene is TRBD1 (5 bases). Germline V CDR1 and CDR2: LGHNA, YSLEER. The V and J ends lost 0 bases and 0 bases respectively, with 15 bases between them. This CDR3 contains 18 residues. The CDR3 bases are TGCGCCAGCAGCCAAGATCTGGCTAGGGGTATCTCCTACAATGAGCAGTTCTTC. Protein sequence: CASSQDLARGISYNEQFF.

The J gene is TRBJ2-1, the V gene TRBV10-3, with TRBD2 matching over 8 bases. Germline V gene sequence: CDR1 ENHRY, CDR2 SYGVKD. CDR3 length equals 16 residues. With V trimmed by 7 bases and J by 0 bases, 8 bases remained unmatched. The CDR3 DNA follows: TGTGCCATCAAGACTAGCGAGGGAAGCTCCTACAATGAGCAGTTCTTC. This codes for CAIKTSEGSSYNEQFF.

The CDR3 coding sequence is TGCGCCAGCAGCCAAGAATCGAGTCAACATGGCTACACCTTC. Encoded protein: CASSQESSQHGYTF. The J gene is TRBJ1-2, the V gene TRBV4-3; D gene ambiguous. The ends were cut back, 0 bases at V and 6 bases at J, with 11 bases in the middle. This CDR3 contains 14 residues. Germline CDR1 reads LGHNA; CDR2 reads YSLEER.

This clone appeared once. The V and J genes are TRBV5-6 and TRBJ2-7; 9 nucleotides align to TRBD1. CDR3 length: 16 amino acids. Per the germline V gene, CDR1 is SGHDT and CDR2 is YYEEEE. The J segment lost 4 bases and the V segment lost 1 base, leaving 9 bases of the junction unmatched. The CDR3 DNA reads TGTGCCAGCAGCTTGTGGGACAGGGCTCCTGTATACGAGCAGTACTTC. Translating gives CASSLWDRAPVYEQYF.

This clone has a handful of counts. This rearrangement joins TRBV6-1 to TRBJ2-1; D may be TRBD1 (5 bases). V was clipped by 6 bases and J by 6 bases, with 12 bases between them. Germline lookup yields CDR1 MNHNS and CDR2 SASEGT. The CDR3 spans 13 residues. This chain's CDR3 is CASRGLNVNEQFF. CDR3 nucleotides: TGTGCCAGCAGGGGGCTCAACGTCAATGAGCAGTTCTTC.

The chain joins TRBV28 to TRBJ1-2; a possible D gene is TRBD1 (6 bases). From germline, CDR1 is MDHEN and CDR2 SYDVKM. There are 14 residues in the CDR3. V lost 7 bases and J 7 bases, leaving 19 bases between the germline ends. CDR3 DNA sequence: TGTGCCAGCAATACTATGACAGGAGACCCTGGCTACACCTTC. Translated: CASNTMTGDPGYTF.

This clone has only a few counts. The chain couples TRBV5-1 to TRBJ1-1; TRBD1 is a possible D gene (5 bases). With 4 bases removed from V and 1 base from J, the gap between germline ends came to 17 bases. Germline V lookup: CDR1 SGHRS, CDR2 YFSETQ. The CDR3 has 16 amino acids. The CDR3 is CASSQGGRAGNTEAFF. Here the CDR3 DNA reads TGCGCCAGCAGCCAGGGCGGCAGGGCCGGGAACACTGAAGCTTTCTTT.

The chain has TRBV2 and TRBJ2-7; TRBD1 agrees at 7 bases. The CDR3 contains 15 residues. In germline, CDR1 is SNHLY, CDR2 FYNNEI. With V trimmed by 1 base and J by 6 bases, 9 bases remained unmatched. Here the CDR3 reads CASSEDMGQSSEQYF. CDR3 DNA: TGTGCCAGCAGTGAAGATATGGGACAGAGCTCCGAGCAGTACTTC.

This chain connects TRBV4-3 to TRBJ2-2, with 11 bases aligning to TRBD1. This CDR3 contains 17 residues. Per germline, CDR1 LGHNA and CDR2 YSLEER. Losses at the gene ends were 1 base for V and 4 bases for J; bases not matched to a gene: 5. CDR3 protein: CASSQAEGTGGTGELFF. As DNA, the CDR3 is TGCGCCAGCAGCCAAGCGGAGGGGACAGGGGGCACCGGGGAGCTGTTTTTT.

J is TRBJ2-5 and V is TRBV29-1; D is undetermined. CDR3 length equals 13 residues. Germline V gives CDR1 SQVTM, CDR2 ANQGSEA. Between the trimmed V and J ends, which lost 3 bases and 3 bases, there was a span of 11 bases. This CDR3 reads CSVDNSTEETQYF. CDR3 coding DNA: TGCAGCGTTGATAACAGCACGGAAGAGACCCAGTACTTC.

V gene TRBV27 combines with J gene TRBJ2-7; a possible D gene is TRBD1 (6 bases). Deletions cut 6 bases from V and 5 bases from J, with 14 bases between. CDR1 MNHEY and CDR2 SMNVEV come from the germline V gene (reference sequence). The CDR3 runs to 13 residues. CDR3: CASSRPAGDEQYF. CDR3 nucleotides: TGTGCCAGCAGCCGCCCTGCAGGGGACGAGCAGTACTTC.

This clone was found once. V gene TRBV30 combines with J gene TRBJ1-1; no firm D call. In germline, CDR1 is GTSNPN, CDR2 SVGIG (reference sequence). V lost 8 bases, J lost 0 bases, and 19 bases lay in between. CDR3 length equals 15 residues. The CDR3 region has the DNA TGTGCCAAAAACTACGGAGGACCAATGAACACTGAAGCTTTCTTT. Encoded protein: CAKNYGGPMNTEAFF.

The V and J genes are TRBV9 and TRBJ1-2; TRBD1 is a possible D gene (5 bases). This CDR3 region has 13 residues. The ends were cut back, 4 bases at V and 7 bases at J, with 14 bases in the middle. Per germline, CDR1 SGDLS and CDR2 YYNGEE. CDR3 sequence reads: CASSLSAGGGYTF. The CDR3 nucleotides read TGTGCCAGCAGCTTGTCGGCGGGGGGTGGCTACACCTTC.

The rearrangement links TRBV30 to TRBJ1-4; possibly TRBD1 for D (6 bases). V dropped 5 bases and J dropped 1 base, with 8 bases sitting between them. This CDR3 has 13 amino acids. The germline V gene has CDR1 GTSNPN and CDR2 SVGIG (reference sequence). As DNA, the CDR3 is TGTGCCTGGTCAGGGGAAACTAATGAAAAACTGTTTTTT. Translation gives CAWSGETNEKLFF.

The CDR3 DNA reads TGTGCCAGCAGCTTGGATACGGGGGGGCGGAATGAGCAGTTCTTC. Translation: CASSLDTGGRNEQFF. The V and J genes are TRBV5-4 and TRBJ2-1, with 8 bases aligning to TRBD2. The V gene's germline CDR1 is SGHNT and CDR2 YYREEE (reference sequence). This CDR3 is 15 amino acids long. The J segment lost 7 bases and the V segment lost 0 bases, leaving 6 bases of the junction unmatched.

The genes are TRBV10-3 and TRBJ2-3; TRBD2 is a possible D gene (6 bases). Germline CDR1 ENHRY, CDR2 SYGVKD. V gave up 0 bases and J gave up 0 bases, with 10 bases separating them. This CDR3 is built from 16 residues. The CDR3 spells CAISESGDLSTDTQYF. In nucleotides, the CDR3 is TGTGCCATCAGTGAGTCGGGGGACTTAAGCACAGATACGCAGTATTTT.

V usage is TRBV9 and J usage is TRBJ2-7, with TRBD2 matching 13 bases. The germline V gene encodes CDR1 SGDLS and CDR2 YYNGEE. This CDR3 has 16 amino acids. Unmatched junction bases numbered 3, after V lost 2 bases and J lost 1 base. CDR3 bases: TGTGCCAGCAGCGTCGGACTAGCGGGAGTATCCTACGAGCAGTACTTC. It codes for CASSVGLAGVSYEQYF.

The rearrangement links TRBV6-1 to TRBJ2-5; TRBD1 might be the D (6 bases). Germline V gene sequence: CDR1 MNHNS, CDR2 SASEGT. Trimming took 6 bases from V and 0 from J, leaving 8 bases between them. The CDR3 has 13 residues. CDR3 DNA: TGTGCCAGCAGCGGACAGAACCAAGAGACCCAGTACTTC. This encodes CASSGQNQETQYF.

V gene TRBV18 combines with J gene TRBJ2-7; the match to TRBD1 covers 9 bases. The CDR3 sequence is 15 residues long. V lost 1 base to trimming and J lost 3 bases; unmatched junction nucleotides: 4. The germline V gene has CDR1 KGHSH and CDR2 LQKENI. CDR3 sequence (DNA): TGTGCCAGCTCACCACTTGGACAGGGGAGCTACGAGCAGTACTTC. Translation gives CASSPLGQGSYEQYF. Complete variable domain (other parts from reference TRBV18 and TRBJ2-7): NAGVMQNPRHLVRRRGQEARLRCSPMKGHSHVYWYRQLPEEGLKFMVYLQKENIIDESGMPKERFSAEFPKEGPSILRIQQVVRGDSAAYFCASSPLGQGSYEQYFGPGTRLTVT.

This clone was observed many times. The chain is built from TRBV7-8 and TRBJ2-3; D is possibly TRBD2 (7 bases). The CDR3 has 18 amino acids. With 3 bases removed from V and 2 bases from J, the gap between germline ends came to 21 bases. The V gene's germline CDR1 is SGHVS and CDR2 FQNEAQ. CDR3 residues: CASSFSGGALTFTDTQYF. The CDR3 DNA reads TGTGCCAGCAGCTTCTCTGGGGGGGCCCTCACCTTCACAGATACGCAGTATTTT.

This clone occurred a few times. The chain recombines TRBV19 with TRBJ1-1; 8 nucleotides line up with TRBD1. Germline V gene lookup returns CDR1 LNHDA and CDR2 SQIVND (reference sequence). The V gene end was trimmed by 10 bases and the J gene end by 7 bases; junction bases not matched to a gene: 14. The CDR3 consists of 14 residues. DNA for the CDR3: TGTGCCACCATCCCCGGACAGGGTGGGGGTGAAGCTTTCTTT. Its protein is CATIPGQGGGEAFF.

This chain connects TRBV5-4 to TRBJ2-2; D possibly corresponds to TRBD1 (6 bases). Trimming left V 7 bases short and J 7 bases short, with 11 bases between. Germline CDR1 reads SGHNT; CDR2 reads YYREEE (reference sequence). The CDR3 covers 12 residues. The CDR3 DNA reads TGTGCCAGCCTAGGGGGAGACGGGGAGCTGTTTTTT. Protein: CASLGGDGELFF. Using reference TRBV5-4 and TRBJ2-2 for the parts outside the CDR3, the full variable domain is ETGVTQSPTHLIKTRGQQVTLRCSSQSGHNTVSWYQQALGQGPQFIFQYYREEENGRGNFPPRFSGLQFPNYSSELNVNALELDDSALYLCASLGGDGELFFGEGSRLTVL.

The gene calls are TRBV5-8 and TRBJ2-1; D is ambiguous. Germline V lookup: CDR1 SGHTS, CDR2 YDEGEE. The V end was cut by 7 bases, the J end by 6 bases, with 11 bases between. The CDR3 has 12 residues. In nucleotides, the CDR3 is TGTGCCAGCGTACTTGCACTCAATGAGCAGTTCTTC. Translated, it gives CASVLALNEQFF.

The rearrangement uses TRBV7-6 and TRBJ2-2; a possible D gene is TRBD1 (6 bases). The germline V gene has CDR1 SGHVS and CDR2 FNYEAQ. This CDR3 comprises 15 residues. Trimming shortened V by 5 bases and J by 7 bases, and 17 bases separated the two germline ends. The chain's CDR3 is CASSTSTGFDGELFF. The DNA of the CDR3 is TGTGCCAGCAGCACCTCCACAGGGTTCGACGGGGAGCTGTTTTTT.

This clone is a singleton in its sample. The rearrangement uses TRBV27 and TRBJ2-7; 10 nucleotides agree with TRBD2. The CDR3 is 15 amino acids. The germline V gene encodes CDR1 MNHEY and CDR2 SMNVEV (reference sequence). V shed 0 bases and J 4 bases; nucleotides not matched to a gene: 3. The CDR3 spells CASSLSAGGPYEQYF. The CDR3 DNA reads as TGTGCCAGCAGTTTATCAGCGGGAGGGCCGTACGAGCAGTACTTC.

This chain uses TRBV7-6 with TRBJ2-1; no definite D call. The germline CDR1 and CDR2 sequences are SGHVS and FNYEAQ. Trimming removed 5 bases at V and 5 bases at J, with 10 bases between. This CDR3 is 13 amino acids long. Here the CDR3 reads CASSTTLDNEQFF. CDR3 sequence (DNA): TGTGCCAGCAGCACAACCCTAGACAATGAGCAGTTCTTC. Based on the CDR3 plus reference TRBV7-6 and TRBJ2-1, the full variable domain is GAGVSQSPRYKVTKRGQDVALRCDPISGHVSLYWYRQALGQGPEFLTYFNYEAQQDKSGLPNDRFSAERPEGSISTLTIQRTEQRDSAMYRCASSTTLDNEQFFGPGTRLTVL.

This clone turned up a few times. CDR3 region: CAWTLGYNTEAFF. In nucleotides, the CDR3 is TGTGCCTGGACCCTAGGATACAACACTGAAGCTTTCTTT. This rearrangement joins TRBV30 to TRBJ1-1; no clear D. Germline V gene data show CDR1 as GTSNPN and CDR2 as SVGIG (reference sequence). This CDR3 has 13 amino acids. V was clipped by 4 bases and J by 2 bases, with 11 bases between them.

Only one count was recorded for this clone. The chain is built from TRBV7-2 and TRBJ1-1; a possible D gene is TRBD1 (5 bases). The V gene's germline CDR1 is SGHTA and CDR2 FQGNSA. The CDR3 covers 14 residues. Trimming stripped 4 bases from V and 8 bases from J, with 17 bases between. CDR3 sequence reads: CASSSPRVGGEAFF. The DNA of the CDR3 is TGTGCCAGCAGCTCCCCGCGAGTGGGGGGGGAAGCTTTCTTT.

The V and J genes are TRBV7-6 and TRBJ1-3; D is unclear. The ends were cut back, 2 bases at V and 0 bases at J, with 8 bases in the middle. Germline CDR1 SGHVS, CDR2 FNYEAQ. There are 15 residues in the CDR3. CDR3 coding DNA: TGTGCCAGCAGCTTATCAGTTCTCTCTGGAAACACCATATATTTT. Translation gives CASSLSVLSGNTIYF.

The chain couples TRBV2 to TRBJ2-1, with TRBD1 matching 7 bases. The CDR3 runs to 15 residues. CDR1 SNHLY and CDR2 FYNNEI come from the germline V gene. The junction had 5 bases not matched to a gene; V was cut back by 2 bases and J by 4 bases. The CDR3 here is CASSEQTGIYNEQFF. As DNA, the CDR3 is TGTGCCAGCAGTGAACAGACAGGGATTTACAATGAGCAGTTCTTC.